This TCR beta chain was sequenced in a study of blood T cell dynamics during melanoma immunotherapy. The study's findings and limits: Disease-control patients' PBMC repertoires became either more clonal or more diverse at W3.

Only in-frame clones appear in the TCRdb table, and some are missing; sequencing was by immunoSEQ multiplex PCR. The data contain more than 13,000 clones, around 86% of them singletons. Sample time point: week 3, after first cycle of checkpoint inhibitor. A note on this clone: Its antigen is still unknown.

The sequencing here drew on blood, taken from a patient treated with checkpoint blockade. This receptor was identified in a human donor with melanoma.

Here the CDR3 DNA reads TGTGCCAGCAGCTGGCGAGGGCAGGGGGCTTCGGACACTGAAGCTTTCTTT. Its protein product is CASSWRGQGASDTEAFF. This chain links TRBV25-1 with TRBJ1-1; 8 bases agree with TRBD1. Germline trimming cut 6 bases from V and 3 bases from J; bases unmatched to any gene: 15. Germline CDR1 reads MGHDK; CDR2 reads SYGVNS. There are 17 residues in the CDR3.